Described below is a single T cell receptor (beta chain) sequence and its context. This specimen comes from a study of blood T cell repertoires in COVID-19. Study as a whole: The United States, Italy and Spain supplied acute and convalescent COVID-19 samples.

Authors' methods: Cell counts per sample came from amplifying reference gene primers. Repertoires were generated with immunoSEQ multiplex PCR, while TCRdb's copy carries only in-frame clones and drops some. V, J and clone size reflect that table, while D and trimming were determined from the DNA. Of 200,000 to 300,000 clones in the sample, nearly 90% were seen once. Germline CDR1 LNHDA, CDR2 SQIVND (reference sequence). This CDR3 has 15 amino acids. The V end was cut by 8 bases, the J end by 4 bases, with 20 bases between. V gene TRBV19 combines with J gene TRBJ1-2; D remains unclear. The clonotype originates from a human donor in a cohort sampled during active COVID-19. The sequenced material came from peripheral blood. The CDR3 DNA sequence: TGTGCCAGTTCCCCGCAGGCCTCGGTGGGCTATGGCTACACCTTC. Its translation is CASSPQASVGYGYTF.